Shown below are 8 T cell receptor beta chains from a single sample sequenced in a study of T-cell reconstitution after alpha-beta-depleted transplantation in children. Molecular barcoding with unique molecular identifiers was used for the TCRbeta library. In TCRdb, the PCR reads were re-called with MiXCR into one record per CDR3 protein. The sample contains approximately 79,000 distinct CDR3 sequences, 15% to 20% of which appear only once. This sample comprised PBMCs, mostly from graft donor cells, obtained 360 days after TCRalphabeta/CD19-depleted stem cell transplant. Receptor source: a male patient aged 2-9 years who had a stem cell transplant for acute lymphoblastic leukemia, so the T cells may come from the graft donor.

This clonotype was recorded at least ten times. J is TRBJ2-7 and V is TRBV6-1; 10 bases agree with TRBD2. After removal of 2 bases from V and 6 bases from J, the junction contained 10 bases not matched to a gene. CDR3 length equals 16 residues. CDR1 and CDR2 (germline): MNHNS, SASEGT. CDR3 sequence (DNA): TGTGCCAGCAGTGAACTAGCGGGAGATTCCATATCCGAGCAGTACTTC. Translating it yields CASSELAGDSISEQYF.

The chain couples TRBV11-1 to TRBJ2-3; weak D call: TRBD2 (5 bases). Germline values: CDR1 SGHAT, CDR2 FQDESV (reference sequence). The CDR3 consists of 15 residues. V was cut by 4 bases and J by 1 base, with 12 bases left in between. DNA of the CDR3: TGTGCCAGCAGCTCGGCCCAGGAGGGCACAGATACGCAGTATTTT. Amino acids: CASSSAQEGTDTQYF.

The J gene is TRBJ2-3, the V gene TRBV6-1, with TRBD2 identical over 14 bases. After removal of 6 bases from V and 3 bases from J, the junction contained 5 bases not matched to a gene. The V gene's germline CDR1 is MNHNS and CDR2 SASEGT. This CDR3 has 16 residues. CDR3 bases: TGTGCCAGCAGACTAGGGACTAGCGGGAGAACAGATACGCAGTATTTT. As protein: CASRLGTSGRTDTQYF.

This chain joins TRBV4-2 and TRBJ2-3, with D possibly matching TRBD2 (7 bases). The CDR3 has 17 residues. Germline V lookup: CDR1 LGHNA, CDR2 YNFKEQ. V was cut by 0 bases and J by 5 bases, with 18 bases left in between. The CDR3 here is CASSQEGGGRARDTQYF. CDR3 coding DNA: TGTGCCAGCAGCCAAGAAGGGGGAGGGAGGGCTCGAGATACGCAGTATTTT.

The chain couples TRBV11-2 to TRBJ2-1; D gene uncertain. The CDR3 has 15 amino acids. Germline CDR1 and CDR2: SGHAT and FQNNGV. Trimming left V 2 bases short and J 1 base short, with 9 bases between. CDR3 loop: CASSLIVTSYNEQFF. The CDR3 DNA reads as TGTGCCAGCAGCTTAATCGTTACTTCCTACAATGAGCAGTTCTTC.

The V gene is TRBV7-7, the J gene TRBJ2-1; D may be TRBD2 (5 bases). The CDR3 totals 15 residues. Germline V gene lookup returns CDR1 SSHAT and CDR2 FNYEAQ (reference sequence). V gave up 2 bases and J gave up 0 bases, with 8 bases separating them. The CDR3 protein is CASSLRLASYNEQFF. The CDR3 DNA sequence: TGTGCCAGCAGCTTACGCCTAGCCTCCTACAATGAGCAGTTCTTC.

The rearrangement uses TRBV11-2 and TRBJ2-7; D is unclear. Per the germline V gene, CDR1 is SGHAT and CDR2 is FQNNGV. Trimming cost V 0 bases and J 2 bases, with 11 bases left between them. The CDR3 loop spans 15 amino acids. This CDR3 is CASSLEGFGPYEQYF. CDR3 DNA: TGTGCCAGCAGCTTAGAAGGGTTCGGGCCCTACGAGCAGTACTTC.

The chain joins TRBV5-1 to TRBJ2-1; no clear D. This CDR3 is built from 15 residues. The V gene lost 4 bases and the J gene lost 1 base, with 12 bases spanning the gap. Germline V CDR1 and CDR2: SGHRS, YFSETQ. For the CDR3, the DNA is TGCGCCAGCAGCATCTTACGCTTTTCCTACAATGAGCAGTTCTTC. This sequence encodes CASSILRFSYNEQFF.